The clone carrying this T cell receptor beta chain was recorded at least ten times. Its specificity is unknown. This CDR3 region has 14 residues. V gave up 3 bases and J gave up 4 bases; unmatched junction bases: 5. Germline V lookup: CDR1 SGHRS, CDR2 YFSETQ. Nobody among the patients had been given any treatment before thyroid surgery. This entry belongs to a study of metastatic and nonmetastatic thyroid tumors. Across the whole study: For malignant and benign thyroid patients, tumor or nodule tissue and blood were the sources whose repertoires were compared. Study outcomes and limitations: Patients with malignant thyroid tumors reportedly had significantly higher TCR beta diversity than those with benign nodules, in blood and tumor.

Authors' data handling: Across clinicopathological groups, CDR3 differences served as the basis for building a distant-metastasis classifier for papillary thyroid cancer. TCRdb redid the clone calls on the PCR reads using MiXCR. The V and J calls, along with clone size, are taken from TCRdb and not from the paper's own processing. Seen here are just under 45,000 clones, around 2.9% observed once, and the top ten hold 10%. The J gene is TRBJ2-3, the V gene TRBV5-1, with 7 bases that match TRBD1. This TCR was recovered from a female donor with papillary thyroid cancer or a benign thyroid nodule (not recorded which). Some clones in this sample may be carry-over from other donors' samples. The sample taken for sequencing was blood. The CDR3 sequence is CASSSGGSADTQYF. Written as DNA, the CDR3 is TGCGCCAGCAGCTCAGGGGGTAGCGCAGATACGCAGTATTTT.